These T cell receptor beta chains were read from a single sample in a study of blood T cell repertoires in COVID-19. The repertoire was sequenced with immunoSEQ multiplex PCR; TCRdb's copy has only in-frame clones and lacks some. Among approximately 50,000 clones listed, around 80% were seen once. The source material was peripheral blood. The receptors originated from a man between 65 and 80 years old with acute or convalescent COVID-19. CDR3s include the opening cysteine and the closing phenylalanine or tryptophan. The D gene is left open where the match is weak. A clone size is listed for some rows: how often the clone was seen (once, few, many), or a class if it is expanded.

-,few,TRBJ1-5,TRBV28,TGTGCCAGCAGTTTGGGGGGGGTTCGTCAGCCCCAGCATTTT,CASSLGGVRQPQHF
-,few,TRBJ2-7,TRBV5-6,TGTGCCAGCAGCTTGGTTCAGGGGTTTACCTACGAGCAGTACTTC,CASSLVQGFTYEQYF
TRBD1,once,TRBJ1-2,TRBV2,TGTGCCAGCAGCGCCCGGGACAGGGGGCCCTATGGCTACACCTTC,CASSARDRGPYGYTF
TRBD1,-,TRBJ1-1,TRBV6-5,TGTGCCAGCAGGGGACAGGGGAGGGACACTGAAGCTTTCTTT,CASRGQGRDTEAFF
TRBD1,-,TRBJ2-7,TRBV7-9,TGTGCCAGCAGCTCGGGACAGGGGGCCTACGAGCAGTACTTC,CASSSGQGAYEQYF
TRBD2,-,TRBJ2-1,TRBV11-3,TGTGCCAGCAGCCGGGGACTAGCGGGGAGTGGTGATGAGCAGTTCTTC,CASSRGLAGSGDEQFF
-,-,TRBJ2-1,TRBV27,TGTGCCAGCAGTTCCCCCCTGGGGCCTGGTAGGGATGAGCAGTTCTTC,CASSSPLGPGRDEQFF
-,-,TRBJ1-2,TRBV5-6,TGTGCCAGCAGCTTGGGATGGGGGCGAAACTATGGCTACACCTTC,CASSLGWGRNYGYTF
-,-,TRBJ2-3,TRBV27,TGTGCCAGCAGTTTATCGGAGGAAGATACGCAGTATTTT,CASSLSEEDTQYF
TRBD2,-,TRBJ2-5,TRBV5-1,TGCGCCAGCAGCTTGGCGCCTAGCGGGAGCCAAGAGACCCAGTACTTC,CASSLAPSGSQETQYF
-,-,TRBJ1-3,TRBV9,TGTGCCAGCAGCAGTGGGGGGGGAAACACCATATATTTT,CASSSGGGNTIYF
-,few,TRBJ2-5,TRBV9,TGTGCCAGCAGCACAAGGTTGGGGGCGGCGGAGACCCAGTACTTC,CASSTRLGAAETQYF
-,-,TRBJ2-2,TRBV5-6,TGTGCCAGCAGCAGGCCCTTGACAGGAAACACCGGGGAGCTGTTTTTT,CASSRPLTGNTGELFF
-,-,TRBJ2-2,TRBV5-4,TGTGCCAGCAGCCCATGGAGCGGAACGAACACCGGGGAGCTGTTTTTT,CASSPWSGTNTGELFF
-,-,TRBJ2-2,TRBV5-1,TGCGCCAGCAGCCCCCGTCAGGGCTCCGGGGAGCTGTTTTTT,CASSPRQGSGELFF
-,-,TRBJ1-1,TRBV6-5,TGTGCCAGCAGTTACTCCGCCGACAGGAACACTGAAGCTTTCTTT,CASSYSADRNTEAFF
-,-,TRBJ2-3,TRBV20-1,TGCAGTGTATCTAGCACAGATACGCAGTATTTT,CSVSSTDTQYF
TRBD2,-,TRBJ2-7,TRBV6-1,TGTGCCAGCAGTGAACTAGCGGGGGGGGCCTACGAGCAGTACTTC,CASSELAGGAYEQYF
-,-,TRBJ1-1,TRBV14,TGTGCCAGCAGCGTTCTAGGAGGCACTGAAGCTTTCTTT,CASSVLGGTEAFF
-,-,TRBJ2-6,TRBV30,TGTGCCTGGAGTAGAGACACAGGGTTGACCAACGTCCTGACTTTC,CAWSRDTGLTNVLTF
TRBD1,-,TRBJ1-2,TRBV5-1,TGCGCCAGCAACCGGGACAGGTACTTC,CASNRDRYF
TRBD1,-,TRBJ1-3,TRBV15,TGTGCCACCAGCAGAGATCTGGGACAGCAAAACACCATATATTTT,CATSRDLGQQNTIYF
-,-,TRBJ1-1,TRBV3-1/TRBV3-2,TGTGCCAGCAGCCAAATCTTGACCTCCGGGACACACATGAACACTGAAGCTTTCTTT,CASSQILTSGTHMNTEAFF
-,-,TRBJ2-7,TRBV30,TGTGCCTGGAGTGCTACGTCCTACGAGCAGTACTTC,CAWSATSYEQYF
TRBD2,-,TRBJ2-1,TRBV27,TGTGCCAGCAGTTTACTACTAGCGGGGGGGCCCAATGAGCAGTTCTTC,CASSLLLAGGPNEQFF
TRBD2,-,TRBJ2-1,TRBV6-2/TRBV6-3,TGTGCCAGCAGTTACGCTAGCGGGAGAGACAATGAGCAGTTCTTC,CASSYASGRDNEQFF
TRBD2,-,TRBJ2-1,TRBV10-1,TGCGCCAGCAGTGATCTCGGACTAGCGGGGGGGCGGAATGAGCAGTTCTTC,CASSDLGLAGGRNEQFF
-,-,TRBJ1-2,TRBV7-9,TGTGCCAGCAGCTCTTGGGACATTCAGAATGGCTACACCTTC,CASSSWDIQNGYTF
-,once,TRBJ1-1,TRBV7-6,TGTGCCAGCAGCTTGTCGAGGAACACTGAAGCTTTCTTT,CASSLSRNTEAFF
-,-,TRBJ2-5,TRBV11-3,TGTGCCAGCAGCTTTCGTAGCGACCATTTAGAGACCCAGTACTTC,CASSFRSDHLETQYF
-,once,TRBJ2-7,TRBV7-8,TGTGCCAGCAGCTTTTCTGCGGTGGGCTCCTACGAGCAGTACTTC,CASSFSAVGSYEQYF
-,-,TRBJ2-3,TRBV7-3,TGTGCCAGCAGTAATCAACCGGGGACAGATACGCAGTATTTT,CASSNQPGTDTQYF
TRBD1,-,TRBJ2-3,TRBV2,TGTGCCAGCAGTATGGACAGGGGACGCACAGATACGCAGTATTTT,CASSMDRGRTDTQYF
-,-,TRBJ2-5,TRBV27,TGTGCCAGCAGTAGTACCCCGAGAGGGACCCAGTACTTC,CASSSTPRGTQYF
-,-,TRBJ2-3,TRBV19,TGTGCCAGTAGTGCATCAGGGACAGATACGCAGTATTTT,CASSASGTDTQYF
-,-,TRBJ1-2,TRBV6-5,TGTGCCAGCAGCCGGGATAACTATGGCTACACCTTC,CASSRDNYGYTF
TRBD1,-,TRBJ2-7,TRBV5-4,TGTGCCAGCAGCTTGGGGGGACAGGGGGCTTGGGAGCAGTACTTC,CASSLGGQGAWEQYF
-,-,TRBJ2-7,TRBV2,TGTGCCAGCAGTCGGGACTCCAACGCGGGGGAGCAGTACTTC,CASSRDSNAGEQYF
-,few,TRBJ2-7,TRBV7-9,TGTGCCAGCAGCTTTTCTCCGTACGAGCAGTACTTC,CASSFSPYEQYF
-,few,TRBJ2-5,TRBV6-2/TRBV6-3,TGTGCCAGCAGTAGGGGTTTCAGGGAGACCCAGTACTTC,CASSRGFRETQYF
-,-,TRBJ2-1,TRBV13,TGTGCCAGCAGCTTAGAAGGGAGGTCAGGCGGACATAGGGACCATGAGCAGTTCTTC,CASSLEGRSGGHRDHEQFF
-,-,TRBJ1-5,TRBV28,TGTGCCACCTACCTTCGGATGGGGGGGCATCAGCCCCAGCATTTT,CATYLRMGGHQPQHF
TRBD1,many,TRBJ2-7,TRBV6-6,TGTGCCAGCAGGGATAGGACAGGGGGGACCTACGAGCAGTACTTC,CASRDRTGGTYEQYF
TRBD1,-,TRBJ2-2,TRBV5-1,TGCGCCAGCAGCTTGGCCACCGGGACAGGGGACGGGGAGCTGTTTTTT,CASSLATGTGDGELFF
TRBD1,-,TRBJ2-7,TRBV19,TGTGCCAGTAGTATTTCCGGGACAGGGAGATACGAGCAGTACTTC,CASSISGTGRYEQYF
-,-,TRBJ2-1,TRBV7-9,TGTGCCAGCAGCTTCTCTTGGTCCGGGAGCGGTAAATACAATGAGCAGTTCTTC,CASSFSWSGSGKYNEQFF
TRBD1,-,TRBJ2-1,TRBV7-2,TGTGCCAGCAGCTTAACAGGGGGCTGGGATGAGCAGTTCTTC,CASSLTGGWDEQFF
-,-,TRBJ2-6,TRBV5-4,TGTGCCAGCAGCTTGGTAGGAGGGAGCTCTGGGGCCAACGTCCTGACTTTC,CASSLVGGSSGANVLTF
-,-,TRBJ2-5,TRBV10-3,TGTGCCATCAGTATAGGACAGCAAGAGACCCAGTACTTC,CAISIGQQETQYF
TRBD1,-,TRBJ2-2,TRBV7-2,TGTGCCAGCAGCCAACAGGGGAGCACCGGGGAGCTGTTTTTT,CASSQQGSTGELFF
-,-,TRBJ2-3,TRBV5-1,TGCGCCAGCAGACCCCAAATGGGGCGCACAGATACGCAGTATTTT,CASRPQMGRTDTQYF
-,-,TRBJ1-2,TRBV7-9,TGTGCCAGCAGCACTCGAGGGAGCGGTGGCTACACCTTC,CASSTRGSGGYTF
-,-,TRBJ1-1,TRBV29-1,TGCAGCGCCCGAGGGGGGAACACTGAAGCTTTCTTT,CSARGGNTEAFF
-,-,TRBJ1-4,TRBV7-2,TGTGCCAGCAGCTTAGTTGGAGGTCCGAATGAAAAACTGTTTTTT,CASSLVGGPNEKLFF
-,once,TRBJ1-3,TRBV28,TGTGCCAGCAGTTTTTGGGGAGCTGGAAACACCATATATTTT,CASSFWGAGNTIYF